This note documents a single TCR beta chain sequence. Its target is unknown. Missing from this donor's record is the CMV serostatus. Use of 60 Vbeta and 13 Jbeta primers characterized the PCR. Clones were read by immunoSEQ multiplex PCR, and TCRdb kept only the in-frame ones, dropping some. The sample includes approximately 100,000 clones, 64% of them seen just once. The germline gives CDR1 LGHNA, CDR2 YSLEER. With 1 base removed from V and 2 bases from J, the gap between germline ends came to 12 bases. There are 15 residues in the CDR3. The source of the sample is a study of cytomegalovirus exposure and HLA in healthy donors. The study, taken as a whole, reports: Productive rates of about 87% or about 30% were seen for most TCR beta V segments in an earlier analysis. Cytomegalovirus-associated status was assigned to more than 150 TCR beta chains. TCR association rates varied by HLA locus in a later analysis, with DRB1 highest and HLA-C lowest.

The clonotype was recovered from a human donor in good health. The sample consisted of PBMCs. This chain uses TRBV4-3 with TRBJ2-7, with D tentatively TRBD2 (7 bases). The CDR3 DNA follows: TGCGCCAGCAGCCAAGGTCGGGGGGCGACCTACGAGCAGTACTTC. Its protein is CASSQGRGATYEQYF.